The 14 T cell receptor beta chains given below trace back to one sample, sequenced in a study of OX40 agonist ivuxolimab in advanced cancers. Profiling relied on immunoSEQ multiplex PCR, and the TCRdb table lists in-frame clones only, not all of them. Here the sample spans around 51,000 clones, about 80% being singletons. Sequenced here: CD4+ or CD8+ T cells sorted from blood, sampled in a trial of the OX40 agonist ivuxolimab. These receptors were taken from an adult with an advanced solid tumor such as melanoma, head and neck, liver or kidney cancer.

V is TRBV7-8 and J is TRBJ1-5; D not resolved. V was shortened by 1 base and J by 6 bases, with 4 bases between the two germline ends. Germline CDR1 and CDR2: SGHVS and FQNEAQ. The CDR3 has 12 amino acids. The CDR3 DNA is TGTGCCAGCAGCTTAGAGGGTCAGCCCCAGCATTTT. It encodes CASSLEGQPQHF.

J is TRBJ2-7 and V is TRBV11-2, with a tentative D call TRBD2 (5 bases). Germline CDR1 reads SGHAT; CDR2 reads FQNNGV. This CDR3 has 12 residues. V lost 5 bases and J lost 4, with 9 bases in between. The CDR3 here is CASSGRGYEQYF. The CDR3 nucleotides are TGTGCCAGCAGCGGAAGAGGGTACGAGCAGTACTTC.

This clone appeared once. The chain has TRBV5-1 and TRBJ2-3, with 8 bases aligning to TRBD2. V dropped 4 bases and J dropped 2; count of bases not matched to a gene: 3. The CDR3 is made up of 14 amino acids. From germline, CDR1 is SGHRS and CDR2 YFSETQ. Written as DNA, the CDR3 is TGCGCCAGCAGCCTGCGGGGGGACACAGATACGCAGTATTTT. Its protein is CASSLRGDTDTQYF.

This clone is medium-sized (0.01 to 0.1%) within its sample. V usage is TRBV4-1 and J usage is TRBJ2-5; 7 bases fit TRBD2. Trimming took 5 bases from V and 2 from J; bases not matched to a gene: 5. This CDR3 region has 14 residues. Germline V gives CDR1 MGHRA, CDR2 YSYEKL. The CDR3 here is CASSLLARQETQYF. The CDR3, as DNA: TGCGCCAGCAGCTTACTAGCGAGACAAGAGACCCAGTACTTC.

The chain uses TRBV20-1 and TRBJ2-7; no firm D call. Trimming took off 1 base at V and 7 bases at J, with 8 bases between the two ends. CDR1 is DFQATT, CDR2 SNEGSKA, per germline (reference sequence). The CDR3 consists of 11 residues. The chain's CDR3 is CSARGWWEQYF. For the CDR3, the DNA is TGCAGTGCTAGAGGTTGGTGGGAGCAGTACTTC.

The rearrangement links TRBV27 to TRBJ2-6; 9 bases are shared with TRBD1. CDR3 length equals 17 residues. Trimming at V came to 5 bases and at J to 1 base, leaving 6 bases not matched to a gene. The germline CDR1 and CDR2 sequences are MNHEY and SMNVEV (reference sequence). CDR3 in amino acids: CASSPGTGRSGANVLTF. For the CDR3, the DNA is TGTGCCAGCAGTCCCGGGACAGGGCGATCTGGGGCCAACGTCCTGACTTTC.

The V gene is TRBV19, the J gene TRBJ2-7, with 8 bases lining up with TRBD1. Germline values: CDR1 LNHDA, CDR2 SQIVND (reference sequence). The J segment lost 2 bases and the V segment lost 5 bases, leaving 5 bases of the junction unmatched. The CDR3 is made up of 14 amino acids. The CDR3 loop is CASSVGQGPYEQYF. DNA for the CDR3: TGTGCCAGTAGTGTAGGACAGGGCCCCTACGAGCAGTACTTC.

The chain combines TRBV13 with TRBJ2-7, with 9 bases matching TRBD1. The CDR3 has 15 residues. Germline CDR1 and CDR2: PRHDT and FYEKMQ (reference sequence). V was pared by 6 bases and J by 7 bases, with 13 bases of the junction left unmatched. In nucleotides, the CDR3 is TGTGCCAGCAGTGAAGCGCGGACAGGGGTAAGGGAGCAGTACTTC. It encodes CASSEARTGVREQYF.

This clone was counted only a few times. The chain employs TRBV19 and TRBJ2-7; 9 bases line up with TRBD2. From germline, CDR1 is LNHDA and CDR2 SQIVND (reference sequence). The V segment lost 3 bases and the J segment 5 bases; nucleotides outside the gene matches: 8. CDR3 length: 15 amino acids. CDR3 protein: CASSISGGRANEQYF. DNA for the CDR3: TGTGCCAGTAGTATTTCTGGCGGGAGGGCCAACGAGCAGTACTTC.

V is TRBV9 and J is TRBJ1-3, with D uncertain. The CDR3 contains 15 residues. Germline CDR1 reads SGDLS; CDR2 reads YYNGEE. V was cut by 0 bases and J by 1 base, with 8 bases left in between. Here the CDR3 reads CASSVGWLSGNTIYF. CDR3 bases: TGTGCCAGCAGCGTAGGATGGTTATCTGGAAACACCATATATTTT.

The rearrangement links TRBV5-6 to TRBJ1-1; D uncertain. CDR1 and CDR2 from the germline V gene are SGHDT and YYEEEE. This CDR3 spans 16 amino acids. V was shortened by 3 bases and J by 3 bases, with 18 bases between the two germline ends. CDR3 nucleotides: TGTGCCAGCAGCTCCCAAGGTGGTGGCGGATACACTGAAGCTTTCTTT. Its translation is CASSSQGGGGYTEAFF.

V and J are TRBV6-6 and TRBJ1-1; TRBD1 is a possible D gene (5 bases). V was shortened by 5 bases and J by 9 bases, with 13 bases between the two germline ends. The CDR3 sequence is 12 residues long. Germline V lookup: CDR1 MNHNY, CDR2 SVGAGI (reference sequence). The CDR3 loop reads CASSDYRSKAFF. The CDR3, as DNA: TGTGCCAGCAGTGACTACAGGAGTAAAGCTTTCTTT.

This chain joins TRBV5-1 and TRBJ1-3; D ambiguous. Trimming took off 0 bases at V and 0 bases at J, with 10 bases between the two ends. Germline CDR1 reads SGHRS; CDR2 reads YFSETQ. CDR3 length: 16 residues. The CDR3 protein is CASSLAPAGSGNTIYF. The DNA of the CDR3 is TGCGCCAGCAGCTTGGCCCCGGCAGGCTCTGGAAACACCATATATTTT.

The rearrangement joins TRBV28 to TRBJ2-7, with TRBD1 matching over 9 bases. The CDR3 sequence is 15 residues long. Germline V gene data show CDR1 as MDHEN and CDR2 as SYDVKM. V lost 4 bases to trimming and J lost 1 base; unmatched junction nucleotides: 5. CDR3: CASSSGQGGSYEQYF. Here the CDR3 DNA reads TGTGCCAGCAGTTCGGGACAGGGAGGATCCTACGAGCAGTACTTC.